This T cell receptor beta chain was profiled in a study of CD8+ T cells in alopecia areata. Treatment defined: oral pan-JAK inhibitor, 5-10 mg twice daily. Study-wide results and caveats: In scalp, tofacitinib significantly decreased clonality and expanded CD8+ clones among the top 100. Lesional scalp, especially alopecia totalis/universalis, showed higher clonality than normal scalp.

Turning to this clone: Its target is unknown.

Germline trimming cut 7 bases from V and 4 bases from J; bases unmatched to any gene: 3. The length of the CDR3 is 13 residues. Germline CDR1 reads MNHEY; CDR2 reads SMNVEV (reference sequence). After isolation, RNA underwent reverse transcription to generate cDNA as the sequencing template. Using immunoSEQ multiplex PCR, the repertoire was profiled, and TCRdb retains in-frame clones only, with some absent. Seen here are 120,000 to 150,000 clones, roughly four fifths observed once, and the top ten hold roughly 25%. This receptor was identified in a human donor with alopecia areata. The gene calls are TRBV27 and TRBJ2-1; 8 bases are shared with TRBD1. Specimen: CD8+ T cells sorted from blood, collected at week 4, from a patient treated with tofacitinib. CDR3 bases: TGTGCCAGCAAATGGACAGGGTACAATGAGCAGTTCTTC. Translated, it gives CASKWTGYNEQFF.